The 21 T cell receptor beta chains below were found in one sample sequenced in a study of control samples from healthy donors and cancer patients. Assay used: immunoSEQ multiplex PCR; TCRdb lists only in-frame clones, some missing. The sample carries 80,000 or so clones, 75% to 95% recorded once. Sequenced material: blood. The origin of the receptors is a man in his fifties or sixties in good health.

The chain is built from TRBV15 and TRBJ1-5, with D possibly being TRBD1 (5 bases). With 0 bases removed from V and 6 bases from J, the gap between germline ends came to 12 bases. CDR1 and CDR2 from the germline V gene are LNHNV and YYDKDF (reference sequence). CDR3 size: 15 residues. CDR3 loop: CATSRDMGEGQPQHF. The CDR3 nucleotides are TGTGCCACCAGCAGAGATATGGGGGAAGGTCAGCCCCAGCATTTT. Supplemented by reference TRBV15 and TRBJ1-5, the full variable domain reads DAMVIQNPRYQVTQFGKPVTLSCSQTLNHNVMYWYQQKSSQAPKLLFHYYDKDFNNEADTPDNFQSRRPNTSFCFLDIRSPGLGDTAMYLCATSRDMGEGQPQHFGDGTRLSIL.

The genes are TRBV5-1 and TRBJ1-2; 9 bases agree with TRBD1. CDR1 is SGHRS, CDR2 YFSETQ, per germline. The CDR3 runs to 16 residues. The trim removed 2 bases at V and 3 bases at J, leaving 8 bases unmatched. In nucleotides, the CDR3 is TGCGCCAGCAGCTTAGACGGACAGGGGTTCCACTATGGCTACACCTTC. Amino acid sequence: CASSLDGQGFHYGYTF.

This clone was picked up one time. This sequence joins TRBV4-3 and TRBJ2-5; TRBD2 agrees at 9 bases. Germline lookup yields CDR1 LGHNA and CDR2 YSLEER. The CDR3 has 17 residues. Losses at the gene ends were 3 bases for V and 4 bases for J; bases not matched to a gene: 12. The DNA for the CDR3 is TGCGCCAGCAGCCAGACGGGCGGGGGGGGCTTGACAGAGACCCAGTACTTC. Amino acid sequence: CASSQTGGGGLTETQYF.

This clone showed up just once. The same CDR3 arises from other DNA sequences in this sample as well. V is TRBV5-1 and J is TRBJ2-3; D possibly corresponds to TRBD1 (6 bases). Per the germline V gene, CDR1 is SGHRS and CDR2 is YFSETQ. The V end was cut by 4 bases, the J end by 2 bases, with 17 bases between. The CDR3 length is 16 residues. The CDR3 DNA reads as TGCGCCAGCAGCGTTCAAACAGGGTCGTTCACAGATACGCAGTATTTT. Protein sequence: CASSVQTGSFTDTQYF.

This chain joins TRBV12-3 or TRBV12-4 and TRBJ1-1; D unresolved. V was shortened by 4 bases and J by 4 bases, with 4 bases between the two germline ends. The CDR3 has 11 amino acids. The chain's CDR3 is CASSWGTEAFF. DNA of the CDR3: TGTGCCAGCAGTTGGGGCACTGAAGCTTTCTTT.

About this clone itself: The junction does not match germline at one end; this may be a read error. This rearrangement joins TRBV14 to TRBJ2-1; a possible D gene is TRBD2 (6 bases). Looked up from germline, CDR1 is SGHDN and CDR2 is FVKESK. The CDR3 spans 14 residues. The chain's CDR3 is CAGSPRMRGGEQFF. The CDR3 coding sequence is TGTGCCGGCAGCCCGCGAATGAGGGGAGGTGAGCAGTTCTTC.

This clone has a handful of counts. The gene calls are TRBV7-9 and TRBJ2-7; a weak D match, TRBD2 (6 bases). Germline V CDR1 and CDR2: SEHNR, FQNEAQ (reference sequence). V was pared by 5 bases and J by 6 bases, with 17 bases between. The CDR3 runs 14 residues. In DNA, the CDR3 is TGTGCCAGCAGCCTGGGGGGTTCTACTGGCGAGCAGTACTTC. Its protein product is CASSLGGSTGEQYF. Supplemented by reference TRBV7-9 and TRBJ2-7, the full variable domain reads DTGVSQNPRHKITKRGQNVTFRCDPISEHNRLYWYRQTLGQGPEFLTYFQNEAQLEKSRLLSDRFSAERPKGSFSTLEIQRTEQGDSAMYLCASSLGGSTGEQYFGPGTRLTVT.

The chain carries TRBV6-6 and TRBJ1-5; D perhaps matches TRBD1 (6 bases). V was trimmed by 6 bases and J by 7 bases, leaving 13 bases between them. CDR1 is MNHNY, CDR2 SVGAGI, per germline (reference sequence). The CDR3 runs to 13 residues. The CDR3 loop reads CASRTGSLQPQHF. The CDR3 nucleotides read TGTGCCAGCAGAACAGGGTCGTTACAGCCCCAGCATTTT.

The rearrangement links TRBV18 to TRBJ2-6, with D unclear. Germline assignment: CDR1 KGHSH and CDR2 LQKENI. The CDR3 is 15 residues long. Between the trimmed V and J ends, which lost 2 bases and 4 bases, there was a span of 9 bases. The CDR3 sequence: CASSPGKVGANVLTF. In DNA form, the CDR3 reads TGTGCCAGCTCACCAGGTAAAGTCGGGGCCAACGTCCTGACTTTC.

The rearrangement links TRBV24-1 to TRBJ2-7; possible D gene TRBD1, 5 bases. Trimming removed 1 base at V and 5 bases at J, with 14 bases between. CDR3 length: 15 residues. Germline V gene sequence: CDR1 KGHDR, CDR2 SFDVKD. This CDR3 reads CATSDFKAGIHEQYF. As DNA, the CDR3 is TGTGCCACCAGTGATTTTAAGGCAGGGATCCACGAGCAGTACTTC.

This chain uses TRBV7-2 with TRBJ2-1; D gene ambiguous. V lost 3 bases, J lost 0 bases, and 9 bases lay in between. From germline, CDR1 is SGHTA and CDR2 FQGNSA. This CDR3 contains 15 residues. CDR3 DNA: TGTGCCAGCAGCTTTAGGCGGAGCTCCTACAATGAGCAGTTCTTC. Residues: CASSFRRSSYNEQFF.

This chain links TRBV7-2 with TRBJ2-2; D unclear. V lost 6 bases to trimming and J lost 0 bases, with 8 bases between them. This CDR3 comprises 14 residues. CDR1 and CDR2 (germline): SGHTA, FQGNSA. CDR3 loop: CASRLEANTGELFF. The DNA for the CDR3 is TGTGCCAGCAGACTGGAAGCGAACACCGGGGAGCTGTTTTTT.

The chain uses TRBV18 and TRBJ2-1, with 7 bases lining up with TRBD2. This CDR3 is 14 amino acids long. Trimming took 6 bases from V and 7 from J; bases not matched to a gene: 9. Germline CDR1 is KGHSH and CDR2 is LQKENI. In DNA, the CDR3 is TGTGCCAGCTCTACTAGCGATTTACCGAATGAGCAGTTCTTC. Its translation is CASSTSDLPNEQFF.

This clone was found a few times. This chain uses TRBV5-1 with TRBJ2-7; D call uncertain. Germline lookup yields CDR1 SGHRS and CDR2 YFSETQ. V dropped 5 bases and J dropped 0 bases, with 9 bases sitting between them. The CDR3 covers 13 residues. In DNA, the CDR3 is TGCGCCAGCAGTTTGACTTCCTCCTACGAGCAGTACTTC. It encodes CASSLTSSYEQYF. Drawing the rest from reference TRBV5-1 and TRBJ2-7, the complete variable domain is KAGVTQTPRYLIKTRGQQVTLSCSPISGHRSVSWYQQTPGQGLQFLFEYFSETQRNKGNFPGRFSGRQFSNSRSEMNVSTLELGDSALYLCASSLTSSYEQYFGPGTRLTVT.

The J gene is TRBJ2-1, the V gene TRBV6-5; a possible D gene is TRBD2 (6 bases). There are 14 residues in the CDR3. V gave up 6 bases and J gave up 8 bases, with 17 bases separating them. Germline V lookup: CDR1 MNHEY, CDR2 SVGAGI. The CDR3 sequence is CASSSGTPLHEQFF. The CDR3, as DNA: TGTGCCAGCAGCTCCGGGACTCCCCTACATGAGCAGTTCTTC.

This clone was counted only a few times. It is likely a read error, because the conserved phenylalanine at the end of the CDR3 is missing. No DNA is shown, since the ends of the CDR3 on it are uncertain; the CDR3 is the one TCRdb lists. V usage is TRBV5-3 and J usage is TRBJ2-4; the DNA was not compared with TRBD2, the D call given in the table. TRBV5-3 carries the ORF label, with uncertain function. The CDR3 numbers 16 amino acids, ends counted. The CDR3 reads CARSLDPSGGRVPQFP.

This clone was counted once. Other nucleotide sequences from this sample produce the same CDR3. V usage is TRBV14 and J usage is TRBJ2-1; 9 positions agree with TRBD1. The CDR3 length is 15 residues. Trimming at V came to 1 base and at J to 8 bases, leaving 6 bases not matched to a gene. From germline, CDR1 is SGHDN and CDR2 FVKESK. As DNA, the CDR3 is TGTGCCAGCAGCCAAGTAGGGACAGGGTTACATGAGCAGTTCTTC. Amino acid sequence: CASSQVGTGLHEQFF.

This clone was counted a single time. The rearrangement links TRBV30 to TRBJ1-4; TRBD1 is a possible D gene (5 bases). CDR3 length: 12 residues. Germline lookup yields CDR1 GTSNPN and CDR2 SVGIG (reference sequence). Deletions cut 3 bases from V and 7 bases from J, with 9 bases between. CDR3: CAWSGATEKLFF. In DNA, the CDR3 is TGTGCCTGGAGCGGGGCTACTGAAAAACTGTTTTTT.

This clone appeared a single time. The chain links TRBV10-3 to TRBJ2-7; a weak D match, TRBD2 (5 bases). This CDR3 spans 11 amino acids. The V end lost 10 bases, the J end lost 3 bases, and 10 bases lay between the germline ends. Germline V gene data show CDR1 as ENHRY and CDR2 as SYGVKD. The CDR3 nucleotides read TGTGCCACCCTCGGGGACTACGAGCAGTACTTC. Protein product: CATLGDYEQYF.

The chain links TRBV19 to TRBJ1-2; D is perhaps TRBD1 (6 bases). The CDR3 extends over 17 amino acids. Germline V gene data show CDR1 as LNHDA and CDR2 as SQIVND (reference sequence). The V and J ends lost 6 bases and 5 bases respectively, with 25 bases between them. CDR3 sequence (DNA): TGTGCCAGTAGCGCCAATTTACAGGGATCAAACGCTTATGGCTACACCTTC. Residues: CASSANLQGSNAYGYTF.

The J gene is TRBJ1-2, the V gene TRBV29-1; 7 nucleotides agree with TRBD1. The V gene's germline CDR1 is SQVTM and CDR2 ANQGSEA. This CDR3 comprises 13 residues. V lost 4 bases to trimming and J lost 8 bases; unmatched junction nucleotides: 10. The chain's CDR3 is CSVVEQGMFGYTF. The CDR3 coding sequence is TGCAGCGTTGTGGAACAGGGGATGTTCGGCTACACCTTC.